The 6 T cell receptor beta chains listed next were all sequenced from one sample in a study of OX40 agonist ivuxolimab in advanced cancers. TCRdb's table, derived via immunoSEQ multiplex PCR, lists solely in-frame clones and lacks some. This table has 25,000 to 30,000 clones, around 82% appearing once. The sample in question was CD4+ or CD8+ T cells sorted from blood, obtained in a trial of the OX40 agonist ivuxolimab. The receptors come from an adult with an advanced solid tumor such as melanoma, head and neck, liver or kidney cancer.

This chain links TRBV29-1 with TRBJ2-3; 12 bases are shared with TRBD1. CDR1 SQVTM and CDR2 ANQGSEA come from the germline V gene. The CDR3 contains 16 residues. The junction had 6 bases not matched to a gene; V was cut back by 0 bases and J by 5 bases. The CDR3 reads CSVEDGGDRGQDTQYF. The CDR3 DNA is TGCAGCGTTGAAGATGGGGGGGACAGGGGGCAAGATACGCAGTATTTT.

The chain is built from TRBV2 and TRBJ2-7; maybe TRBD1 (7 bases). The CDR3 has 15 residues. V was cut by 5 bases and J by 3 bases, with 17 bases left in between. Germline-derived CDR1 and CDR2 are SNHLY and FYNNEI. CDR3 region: CASSISGGGYYEQYF. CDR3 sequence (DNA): TGTGCCAGCAGTATTTCAGGGGGAGGTTACTACGAGCAGTACTTC.

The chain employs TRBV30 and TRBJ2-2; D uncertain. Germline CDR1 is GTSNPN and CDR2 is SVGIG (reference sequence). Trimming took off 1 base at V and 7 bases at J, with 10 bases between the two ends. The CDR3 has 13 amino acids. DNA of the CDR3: TGTGCCTGGAGTGCCACAGTCGGCGGGGAGCTGTTTTTT. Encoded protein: CAWSATVGGELFF.

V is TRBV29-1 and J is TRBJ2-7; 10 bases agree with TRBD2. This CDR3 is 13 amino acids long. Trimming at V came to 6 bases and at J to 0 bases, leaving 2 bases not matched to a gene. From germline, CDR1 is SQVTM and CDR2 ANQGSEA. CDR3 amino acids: CSVRLAGSYEQYF. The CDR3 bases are TGCAGCGTGCGACTAGCGGGCTCCTACGAGCAGTACTTC.

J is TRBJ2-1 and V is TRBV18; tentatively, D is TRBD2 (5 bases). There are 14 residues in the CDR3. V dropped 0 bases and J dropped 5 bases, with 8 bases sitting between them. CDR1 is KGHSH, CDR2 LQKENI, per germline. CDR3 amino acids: CASSPPSGDNEQFF. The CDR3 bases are TGTGCCAGCTCACCACCCTCCGGGGACAATGAGCAGTTCTTC.

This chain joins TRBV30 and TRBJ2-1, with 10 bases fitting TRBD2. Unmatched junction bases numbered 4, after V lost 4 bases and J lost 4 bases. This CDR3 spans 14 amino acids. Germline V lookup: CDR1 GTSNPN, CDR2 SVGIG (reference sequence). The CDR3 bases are TGTGCCTGGACGGGACTAGCGATTTACAATGAGCAGTTCTTC. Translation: CAWTGLAIYNEQFF.